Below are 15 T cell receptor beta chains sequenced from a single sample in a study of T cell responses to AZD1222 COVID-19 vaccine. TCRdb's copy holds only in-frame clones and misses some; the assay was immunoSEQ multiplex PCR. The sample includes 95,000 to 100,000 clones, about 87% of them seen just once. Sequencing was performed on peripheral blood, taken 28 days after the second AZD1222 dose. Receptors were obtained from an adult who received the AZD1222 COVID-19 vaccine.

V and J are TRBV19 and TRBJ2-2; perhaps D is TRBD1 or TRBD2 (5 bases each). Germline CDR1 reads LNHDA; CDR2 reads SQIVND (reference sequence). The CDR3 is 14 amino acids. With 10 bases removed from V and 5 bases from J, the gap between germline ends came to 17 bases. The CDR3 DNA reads TGTGCCACCCGGGGACGCTTGGAGACCGGGGAGCTGTTTTTT. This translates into CATRGRLETGELFF.

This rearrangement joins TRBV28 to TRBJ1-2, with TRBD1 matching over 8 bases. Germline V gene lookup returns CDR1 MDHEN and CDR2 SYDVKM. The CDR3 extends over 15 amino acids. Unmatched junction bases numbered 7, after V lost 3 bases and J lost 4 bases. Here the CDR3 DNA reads TGTGCCAGCAGTTTTTCGGAGGGACAGGCCTATGGCTACACCTTC. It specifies CASSFSEGQAYGYTF.

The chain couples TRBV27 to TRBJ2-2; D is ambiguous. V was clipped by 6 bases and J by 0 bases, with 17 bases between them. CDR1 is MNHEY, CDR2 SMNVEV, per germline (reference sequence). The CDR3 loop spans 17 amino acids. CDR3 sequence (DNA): TGTGCCAGCAGCAAAAACTATGGGCTAGCGAACACCGGGGAGCTGTTTTTT. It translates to CASSKNYGLANTGELFF.

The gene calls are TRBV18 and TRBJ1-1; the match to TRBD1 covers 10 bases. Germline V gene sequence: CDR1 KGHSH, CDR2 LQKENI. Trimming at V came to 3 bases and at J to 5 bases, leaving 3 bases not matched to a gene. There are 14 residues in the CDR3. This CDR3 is CASSPGQGRTEAFF. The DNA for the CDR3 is TGTGCCAGCTCACCGGGACAGGGGAGGACTGAAGCTTTCTTT.

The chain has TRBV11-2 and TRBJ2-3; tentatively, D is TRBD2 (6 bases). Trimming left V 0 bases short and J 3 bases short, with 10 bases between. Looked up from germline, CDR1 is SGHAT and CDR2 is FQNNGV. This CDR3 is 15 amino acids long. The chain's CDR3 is CASSLDGGGTDTQYF. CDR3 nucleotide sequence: TGTGCCAGCAGCTTAGACGGGGGAGGAACAGATACGCAGTATTTT. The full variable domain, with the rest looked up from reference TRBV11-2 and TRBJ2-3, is EAGVAQSPRYKIIEKRQSVAFWCNPISGHATLYWYQQILGQGPKLLIQFQNNGVVDDSQLPKDRFSAERLKGVDSTLKIQPAKLEDSAVYLCASSLDGGGTDTQYFGPGTRLTVL.

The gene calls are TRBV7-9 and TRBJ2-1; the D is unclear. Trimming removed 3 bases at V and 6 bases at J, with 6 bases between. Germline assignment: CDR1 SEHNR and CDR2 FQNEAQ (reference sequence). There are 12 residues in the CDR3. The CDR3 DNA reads TGTGCCAGCAGCTTTCGCAGCAATGAGCAGTTCTTC. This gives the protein CASSFRSNEQFF.

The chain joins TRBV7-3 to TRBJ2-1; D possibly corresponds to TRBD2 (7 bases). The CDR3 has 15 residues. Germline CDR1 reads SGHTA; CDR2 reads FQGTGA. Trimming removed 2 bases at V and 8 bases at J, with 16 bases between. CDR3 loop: CASSLSGGGAYEQFF. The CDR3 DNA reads TGTGCCAGCAGCTTATCTGGAGGGGGGGCCTATGAGCAGTTCTTC.

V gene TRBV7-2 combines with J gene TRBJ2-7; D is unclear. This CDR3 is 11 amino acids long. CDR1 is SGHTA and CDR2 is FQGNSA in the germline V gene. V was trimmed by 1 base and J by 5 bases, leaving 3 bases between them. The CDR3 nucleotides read TGTGCCAGCAGCTTAGATCACGAGCAGTACTTC. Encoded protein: CASSLDHEQYF.

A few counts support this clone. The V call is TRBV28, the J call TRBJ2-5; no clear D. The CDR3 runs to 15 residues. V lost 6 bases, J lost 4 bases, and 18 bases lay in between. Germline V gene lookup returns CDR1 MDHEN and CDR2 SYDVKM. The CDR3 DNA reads TGTGCCAGCAGCCCACCGCTAGGGTCTATAGAGACCCAGTACTTC. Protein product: CASSPPLGSIETQYF.

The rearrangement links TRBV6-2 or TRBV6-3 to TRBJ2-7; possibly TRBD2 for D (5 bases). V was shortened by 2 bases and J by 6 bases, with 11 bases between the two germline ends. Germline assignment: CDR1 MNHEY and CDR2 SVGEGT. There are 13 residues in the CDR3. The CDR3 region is CASSYGPGIEQYF. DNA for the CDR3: TGTGCCAGCAGTTACGGACCGGGGATCGAGCAGTACTTC.

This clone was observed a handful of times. CDR3 coding DNA: TGTGCCAGCAGTCCAGGGACAGGGACCTCTGGAAACACCATATATTTT. Translation: CASSPGTGTSGNTIYF. V gene TRBV27 combines with J gene TRBJ1-3, with TRBD1 matching 9 bases. V shed 5 bases and J 0 bases; nucleotides not matched to a gene: 5. Germline lookup yields CDR1 MNHEY and CDR2 SMNVEV (reference sequence). This CDR3 has 16 residues.

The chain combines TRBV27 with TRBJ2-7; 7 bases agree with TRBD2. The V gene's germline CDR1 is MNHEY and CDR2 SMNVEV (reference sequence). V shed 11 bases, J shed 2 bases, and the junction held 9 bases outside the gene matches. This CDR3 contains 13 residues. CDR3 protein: CAAGGSFAYEQYF. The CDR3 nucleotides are TGTGCCGCTGGCGGGAGTTTCGCCTACGAGCAGTACTTC.

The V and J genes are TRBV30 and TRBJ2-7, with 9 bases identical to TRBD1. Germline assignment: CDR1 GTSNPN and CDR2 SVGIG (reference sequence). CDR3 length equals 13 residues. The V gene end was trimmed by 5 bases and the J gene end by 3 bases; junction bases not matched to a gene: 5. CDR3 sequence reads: CAWGQGRSYEQYF. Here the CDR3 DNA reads TGTGCCTGGGGACAGGGGCGAAGCTACGAGCAGTACTTC.

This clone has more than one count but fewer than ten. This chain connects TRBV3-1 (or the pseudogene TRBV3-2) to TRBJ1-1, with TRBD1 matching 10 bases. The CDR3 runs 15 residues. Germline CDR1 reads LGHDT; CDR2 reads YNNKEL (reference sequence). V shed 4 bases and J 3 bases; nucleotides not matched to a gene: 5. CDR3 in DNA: TGTGCCAGCAGCCGAGCGGGACAGGGGTACACTGAAGCTTTCTTT. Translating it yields CASSRAGQGYTEAFF.

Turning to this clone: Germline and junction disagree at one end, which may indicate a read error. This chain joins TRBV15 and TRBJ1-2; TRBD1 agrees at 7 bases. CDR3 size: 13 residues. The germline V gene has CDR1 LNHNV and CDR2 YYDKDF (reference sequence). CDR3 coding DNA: TGTGCCACCAGCTCCCAGAACACCTTCGGACAGGTTTTC. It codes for CATSSQNTFGQVF.